The 5 T cell receptor beta chains below all came from one sample that was sequenced in a study of blood T cell repertoires in COVID-19. Produced via immunoSEQ multiplex PCR; TCRdb's table is partial and in-frame only. The repertoire holds approximately 150,000 clones, 85% seen once, with under 6% in the top ten. The sample taken for sequencing was peripheral blood. Source of these receptors: a woman between 50 and 59 years old with COVID-19, enrolled during active disease.

The V gene is TRBV2, the J gene TRBJ2-2; 8 bases agree with TRBD1. Trimming removed 6 bases from V and 3 bases from J; junction bases left unmatched: 9. Germline values: CDR1 SNHLY, CDR2 FYNNEI. CDR3 length equals 16 residues. CDR3 DNA sequence: TGTGCCAGCAGCCTCTCCGGGACAGGTCACACCGGGGAGCTGTTTTTT. The encoded protein is CASSLSGTGHTGELFF.

The chain is built from TRBV28 and TRBJ1-5, with 11 bases that match TRBD1. Trimming removed 6 bases from V and 5 bases from J; junction bases left unmatched: 6. This CDR3 is built from 15 residues. The V gene's germline CDR1 is MDHEN and CDR2 SYDVKM. CDR3 DNA sequence: TGTGCCAGCAGCCGGACAGGGGGCAACCATCAGCCCCAGCATTTT. Translation: CASSRTGGNHQPQHF.

This chain links TRBV9 with TRBJ1-5; 8 positions agree with TRBD1. V was pared by 0 bases and J by 4 bases, with 3 bases of the junction left unmatched. Germline V gene sequence: CDR1 SGDLS, CDR2 YYNGEE. The CDR3 covers 15 residues. CDR3 loop: CASSVDGQGNQPQHF. The DNA for the CDR3 is TGTGCCAGCAGCGTAGATGGACAGGGAAATCAGCCCCAGCATTTT.

The table lists this clone with a count of one. The chain carries TRBV28 and TRBJ2-4; 7 bases map to TRBD1. Germline CDR1 is MDHEN and CDR2 is SYDVKM. Germline trimming cut 4 bases from V and 8 bases from J; bases unmatched to any gene: 11. CDR3 length equals 15 residues. Here the CDR3 DNA reads TGTGCCAGCAGTTCCGCGCAGGGGGATAATTACATTCAGTACTTC. It yields the protein CASSSAQGDNYIQYF. The full variable domain, its missing parts supplied by reference TRBV28 and TRBJ2-4, is DVKVTQSSRYLVKRTGEKVFLECVQDMDHENMFWYRQDPGLGLRLIYFSYDVKMKEKGDIPEGYSVSREKKERFSLILESASTNQTSMYLCASSSAQGDNYIQYFGAGTRLSVL.

DNA for the CDR3: TGTGCCAGCAGCTTAGTCTCCGGGACAGGGGAGGGGCAGTACTTC. It codes for CASSLVSGTGEGQYF. The chain employs TRBV11-3 and TRBJ2-7; 10 nucleotides match TRBD1. The CDR3 runs to 15 residues. Trimming took 1 base from V and 9 from J; bases not matched to a gene: 9. In germline, CDR1 is SGHNT, CDR2 YENEEA. The variable domain in full, completed from reference TRBV11-3 and TRBJ2-7, reads EAGVVQSPRYKIIEKKQPVAFWCNPISGHNTLYWYLQNLGQGPELLIRYENEEAVDDSQLPKDRFSAERLKGVDSTLKIQPAELGDSAVYLCASSLVSGTGEGQYFGPGTRLTVT.